A selection of T cell receptor beta chains follows, all from one sample in a study of CD8 T cells in Susac syndrome. TCRdb called the immunoSEQ multiplex PCR reads again in MiXCR, with one record for every CDR3 protein. The sample includes 120,000 to 150,000 distinct CDR3 sequences, approximately 95% of them seen just once. Sequenced input: CD8+ T cells from PBMCs. These receptors were obtained from a human donor in good health. Each CDR3 is given with its conserved first and last residue. The D gene is left open where the match is weak. Expanded clones get a size class; other rows say once, few or many, or leave the size out.

DNA,CDR3,J,size,D,length,V
TGCAGTGCTATTCCGGGACTAGCGGGGTCCTACAATGAGCAGTTCTTC,CSAIPGLAGSYNEQFF,TRBJ2-1,.,TRBD2,16,TRBV20-1
TGCAGTGCTTTGGCTAGAACAGATACGCAGTATTTT,CSALARTDTQYF,TRBJ2-3,.,.,12,TRBV20-1
TGCAGTGCTAGAGAAGCAGGACTAGCGGCCCACAATGAGCAGTTCTTC,CSAREAGLAAHNEQFF,TRBJ2-1,.,TRBD2,16,TRBV20-1
TGTGCCAGCAGTCAAGGGTACAGGGGGTGGGCTGAAGCTTTCTTT,CASSQGYRGWAEAFF,TRBJ1-1,.,TRBD1,15,TRBV7-2
TGTGCCAGCAGTTCGGTCCCCTGGGGGGATGAGCAGTTCTTC,CASSSVPWGDEQFF,TRBJ2-1,.,.,14,TRBV27
TGTGCCAGCAGTGAACGGGGTCGCGGTTATAAGGATACGCAGTATTTT,CASSERGRGYKDTQYF,TRBJ2-3,once,.,16,TRBV2
TGTGCCAGCAGTGCTGTCAACACCGGGGAGCTGTTTTTT,CASSAVNTGELFF,TRBJ2-2,.,.,13,TRBV6-4
TGCAGCGGGGACGAATCAGATACGCAGTATTTT,CSGDESDTQYF,TRBJ2-3,few,.,11,TRBV29-1
TGCAGCGTCGCACCGGGACCCAACCCCTACGAGCAGTACTTC,CSVAPGPNPYEQYF,TRBJ2-7,.,.,14,TRBV29-1
TGTGCCGGGACGAACGTCGGGGACACGGCCTACGAGCAGTACTTC,CAGTNVGDTAYEQYF,TRBJ2-7,.,.,15,TRBV7-9
TGCAGCGTTTTTGGCAGTAACACTGAAGCTTTCTTT,CSVFGSNTEAFF,TRBJ1-1,.,.,12,TRBV29-1
TGTGCCAGCAGTATCGCTTCTGGGGCCAACGTCCTGACTTTC,CASSIASGANVLTF,TRBJ2-6,.,.,14,TRBV6-5
TGTGCCAGCTCACCGGGCAATGAGCAGTTCTTC,CASSPGNEQFF,TRBJ2-1,.,.,11,TRBV18
TGTGCCAGCGGGGAGTTCAATGAGCAGTTCTTC,CASGEFNEQFF,TRBJ2-1,.,.,11,TRBV6-1
TGCAGTGCTAGAACAGGGACAGGGTCGAATACTGAAGCTTTCTTT,CSARTGTGSNTEAFF,TRBJ1-1,.,TRBD1,15,TRBV20-1
TGTGCCAGCAGGGGGAGGGCACAAGAGACCCAGTACTTC,CASRGRAQETQYF,TRBJ2-5,once,TRBD2,13,TRBV28
TGTGCCAGCAGTCCCTCAACGGGTTACTATGGCTACACCTTC,CASSPSTGYYGYTF,TRBJ1-2,.,.,14,TRBV27
TGTGCCAGCAGCGTAGTCTGGGCCGCCGGGGAGCTGTTTTTT,CASSVVWAAGELFF,TRBJ2-2,.,.,14,TRBV9
TGTGCCAGCAGTTGGGGGACAGGGTCCTCCTACGAGCAGTACTTC,CASSWGTGSSYEQYF,TRBJ2-7,.,TRBD1,15,TRBV27
TGCGCCAGCAGCCAAGATTGGGGCAGTCTAGCCAAAAACATTCAGTACTTC,CASSQDWGSLAKNIQYF,TRBJ2-4,.,.,17,TRBV4-1